This T cell receptor (beta chain) was found in a study of identical twins' blood T cells. At the level of the study: Around 50 million reads came from approximately twelve libraries, six alpha, six beta.

The donors were healthy female monozygous twins, three pairs in total. A previously described protocol, modified, built RNA-based TCR cDNA libraries. TCRdb re-derived calls from the 5' RACE reads in MiXCR, one entry per CDR3 protein. The sample contains 400,000 or so distinct CDR3 sequences, roughly 27% of which appear only once. The specimen sequenced was PBMCs. The origin of this receptor is a woman aged 18-49 years in good health.

For the CDR3, the DNA is TGCAGTGCTACCACGGACACTAATTCCGAGCAGTACTTC. Protein sequence: CSATTDTNSEQYF. The chain combines TRBV20-1 with TRBJ2-7; D is possibly TRBD1 (5 bases). CDR3 length: 13 amino acids. CDR1 is DFQATT, CDR2 SNEGSKA, per germline (reference sequence). Trimming pared 4 bases from V and 6 bases from J, leaving 16 bases between.